The present T cell receptor (beta chain) was sequenced within a study of blood T cell repertoires in COVID-19. This CDR3 has 13 amino acids. V lost 3 bases to trimming and J lost 0 bases, with 3 bases between them. Only in-frame clones appear in the TCRdb table, and some are missing; sequencing was by immunoSEQ multiplex PCR. The repertoire consists of about 390,000 clones, with 85% to 90% occurring once and the leading ten covering roughly a tenth. V is TRBV12-3 or TRBV12-4 and J is TRBJ1-5; no definite D call. This TCR derives from a woman in her forties or fifties who had recovered from COVID-19. Material for sequencing was PBMCs or T cells enriched from blood (not recorded which). The DNA for the CDR3 is TGTGCCAGCAGTTTCAATAGCAATCAGCCCCAGCATTTT. It translates to CASSFNSNQPQHF.